The clone carrying this TCR beta chain turned up a few times. As handled by the study authors: Nucleated cell counts were estimated from reference gene primer amplification. Sequenced by immunoSEQ multiplex PCR; TCRdb stores in-frame clones only, minus some. Clone size and the V and J calls come from that table; the DNA yielded D and trimming. The sample yields more than 130,000 clones, approximately 80% seen once. Per the germline V gene, CDR1 is DFQATT and CDR2 is SNEGSKA (reference sequence). The CDR3 covers 9 residues. The ends were cut back, 8 bases at V and 1 base at J, with 2 bases in the middle. The entry originates in a study of blood T cell repertoires in COVID-19. Across the study: From the United States, Italy and Spain came samples of acute and convalescent COVID-19. Sample material is recorded as cDNA or gDNA derived from T cells, B-cell-depleted T cells, or PBMCs.

Sequencing input: peripheral blood. The clonotype was recovered from a human donor in a cohort sampled during active COVID-19. The chain joins TRBV20-1 to TRBJ1-1; D remains ambiguous. The CDR3 loop is CSRNTEAFF. In DNA form, the CDR3 reads TGCAGTCGGAACACTGAAGCTTTCTTT.